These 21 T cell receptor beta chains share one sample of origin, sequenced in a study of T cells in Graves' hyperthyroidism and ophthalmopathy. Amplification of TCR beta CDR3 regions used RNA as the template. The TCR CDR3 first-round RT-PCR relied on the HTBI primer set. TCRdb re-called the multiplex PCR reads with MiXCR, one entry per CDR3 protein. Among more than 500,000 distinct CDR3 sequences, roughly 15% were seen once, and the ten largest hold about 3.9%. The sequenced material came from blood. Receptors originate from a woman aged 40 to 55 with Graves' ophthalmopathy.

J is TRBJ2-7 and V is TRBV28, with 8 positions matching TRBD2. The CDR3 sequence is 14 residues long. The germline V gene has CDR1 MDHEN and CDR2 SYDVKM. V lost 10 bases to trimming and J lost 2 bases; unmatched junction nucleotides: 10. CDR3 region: CATHRGGLPYEQYF. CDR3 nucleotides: TGTGCCACTCATCGGGGGGGTCTACCCTACGAGCAGTACTTC.

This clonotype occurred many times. CDR3 loop: CASSPTHSSNYGYTF. In DNA form, the CDR3 reads TGTGCCAGCAGCCCGACACACTCCTCTAACTATGGCTACACCTTC. The chain couples TRBV7-9 to TRBJ1-2; D is unclear. The CDR3 loop spans 15 amino acids. Trimming removed 5 bases at V and 0 bases at J, with 13 bases between. Germline CDR1 SEHNR, CDR2 FQNEAQ (reference sequence).

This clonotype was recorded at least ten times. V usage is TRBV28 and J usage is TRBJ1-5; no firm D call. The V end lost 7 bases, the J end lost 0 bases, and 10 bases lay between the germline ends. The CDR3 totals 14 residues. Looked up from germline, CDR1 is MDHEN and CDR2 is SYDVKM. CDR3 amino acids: CASIQIDSNQPQHF. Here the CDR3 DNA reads TGTGCCAGCATTCAGATTGATAGCAATCAGCCCCAGCATTTT.

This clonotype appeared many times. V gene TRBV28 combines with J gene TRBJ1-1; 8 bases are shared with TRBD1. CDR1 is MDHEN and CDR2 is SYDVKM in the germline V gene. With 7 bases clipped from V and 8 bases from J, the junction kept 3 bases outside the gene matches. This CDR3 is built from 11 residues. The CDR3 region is CASIGDREAFF. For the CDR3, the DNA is TGTGCCAGCATCGGGGACAGGGAAGCTTTCTTT. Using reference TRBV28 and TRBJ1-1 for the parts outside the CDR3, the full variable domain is DVKVTQSSRYLVKRTGEKVFLECVQDMDHENMFWYRQDPGLGLRLIYFSYDVKMKEKGDIPEGYSVSREKKERFSLILESASTNQTSMYLCASIGDREAFFGQGTRLTVV.

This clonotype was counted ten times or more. CDR3 in DNA: TGTGCCACCAAACTAGCGGGAGGTCACGGCTACGAGCAGTACTTC. Translated: CATKLAGGHGYEQYF. The genes are TRBV27 and TRBJ2-7; 12 bases fit TRBD2. This CDR3 comprises 15 residues. Per the germline V gene, CDR1 is MNHEY and CDR2 is SMNVEV (reference sequence). J was trimmed by 3 bases and V by 10 bases; bases with no gene match: 10.

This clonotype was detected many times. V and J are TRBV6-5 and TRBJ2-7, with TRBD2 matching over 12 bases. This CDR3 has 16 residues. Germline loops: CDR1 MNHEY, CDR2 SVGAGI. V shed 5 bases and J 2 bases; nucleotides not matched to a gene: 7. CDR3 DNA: TGTGCCAGCAGTGTACTAGCGGGAGGTCTCACCTACGAGCAGTACTTC. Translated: CASSVLAGGLTYEQYF.

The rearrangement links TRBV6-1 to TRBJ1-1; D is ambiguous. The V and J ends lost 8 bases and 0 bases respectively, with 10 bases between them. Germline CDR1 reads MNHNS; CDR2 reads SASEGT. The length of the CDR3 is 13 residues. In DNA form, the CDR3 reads TGTGCCAGCGCTCCAGCTGTGAACACTGAAGCTTTCTTT. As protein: CASAPAVNTEAFF.

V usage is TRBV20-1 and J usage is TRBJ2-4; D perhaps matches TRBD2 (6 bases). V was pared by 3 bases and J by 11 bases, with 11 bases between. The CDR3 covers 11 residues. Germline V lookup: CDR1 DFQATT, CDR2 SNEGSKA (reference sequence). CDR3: CSASGRGVQYF. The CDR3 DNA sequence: TGCAGTGCTAGCGGGAGAGGGGTTCAGTACTTC.

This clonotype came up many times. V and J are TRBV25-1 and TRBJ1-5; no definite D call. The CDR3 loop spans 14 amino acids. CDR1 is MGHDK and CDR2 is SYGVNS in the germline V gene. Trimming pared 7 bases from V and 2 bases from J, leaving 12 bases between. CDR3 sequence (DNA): TGTGCCAGCACCGCCGGAGATGGCAATCAGCCCCAGCATTTT. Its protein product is CASTAGDGNQPQHF. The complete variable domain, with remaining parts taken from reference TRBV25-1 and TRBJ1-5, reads EADIYQTPRYLVIGTGKKITLECSQTMGHDKMYWYQQDPGMELHLIHYSYGVNSTEKGDLSSESTVSRIRTEHFPLTLESARPSHTSQYLCASTAGDGNQPQHFGDGTRLSIL.

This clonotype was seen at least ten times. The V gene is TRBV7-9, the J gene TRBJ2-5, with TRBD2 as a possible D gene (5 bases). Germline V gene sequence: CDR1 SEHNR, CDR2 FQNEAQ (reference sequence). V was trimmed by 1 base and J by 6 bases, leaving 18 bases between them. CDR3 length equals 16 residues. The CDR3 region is CASSLDGSPSMKTQYF. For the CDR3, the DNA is TGTGCCAGCAGCTTAGACGGGTCCCCTAGCATGAAGACCCAGTACTTC.

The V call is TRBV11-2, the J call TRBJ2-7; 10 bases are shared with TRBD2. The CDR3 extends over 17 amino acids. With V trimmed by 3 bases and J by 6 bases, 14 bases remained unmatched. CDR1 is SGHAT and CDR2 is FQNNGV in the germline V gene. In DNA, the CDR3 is TGTGCCAGCAGCTTTCGGCTAGCGGGAGCCGGTTTCGGCGAGCAGTACTTC. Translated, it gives CASSFRLAGAGFGEQYF. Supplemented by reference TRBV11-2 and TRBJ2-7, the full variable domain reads EAGVAQSPRYKIIEKRQSVAFWCNPISGHATLYWYQQILGQGPKLLIQFQNNGVVDDSQLPKDRFSAERLKGVDSTLKIQPAKLEDSAVYLCASSFRLAGAGFGEQYFGPGTRLTVT.

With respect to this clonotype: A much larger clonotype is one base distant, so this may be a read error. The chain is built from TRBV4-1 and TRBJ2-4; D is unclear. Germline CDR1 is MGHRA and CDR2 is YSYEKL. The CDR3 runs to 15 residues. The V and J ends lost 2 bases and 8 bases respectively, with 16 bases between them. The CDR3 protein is CASSQSAPNGYIQYF. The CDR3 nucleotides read TGCGCCAGCAGCCAATCGGCCCCAAATGGGTACATTCAGTACTTC.

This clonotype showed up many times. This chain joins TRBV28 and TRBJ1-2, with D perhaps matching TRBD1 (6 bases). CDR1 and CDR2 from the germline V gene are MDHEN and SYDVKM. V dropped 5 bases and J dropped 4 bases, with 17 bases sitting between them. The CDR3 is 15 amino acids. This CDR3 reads CASSPSGVPSYGYTF. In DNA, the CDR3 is TGTGCCAGCAGTCCCTCAGGGGTTCCCAGCTATGGCTACACCTTC.

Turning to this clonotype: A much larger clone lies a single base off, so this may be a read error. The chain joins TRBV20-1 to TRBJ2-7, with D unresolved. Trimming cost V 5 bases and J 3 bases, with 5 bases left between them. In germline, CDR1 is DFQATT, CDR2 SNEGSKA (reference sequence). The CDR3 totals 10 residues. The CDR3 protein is CSAFSYEQYF. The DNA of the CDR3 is TGCAGTGCTTTCAGCTACGAGCAGTACTTC.

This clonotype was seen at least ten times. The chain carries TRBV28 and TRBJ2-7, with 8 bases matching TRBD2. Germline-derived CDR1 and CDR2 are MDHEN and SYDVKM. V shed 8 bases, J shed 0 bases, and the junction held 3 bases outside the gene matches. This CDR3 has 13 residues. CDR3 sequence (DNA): TGTGCCAGCTTCGGGACTAGCTCCTACGAGCAGTACTTC. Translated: CASFGTSSYEQYF.

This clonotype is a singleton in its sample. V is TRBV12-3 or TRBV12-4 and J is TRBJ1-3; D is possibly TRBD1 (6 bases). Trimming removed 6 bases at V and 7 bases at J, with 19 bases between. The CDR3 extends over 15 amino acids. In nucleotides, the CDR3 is TGTGCCAGCAGCAGCCGGGACAAGAGCAGGAACACCATATATTTT. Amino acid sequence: CASSSRDKSRNTIYF.

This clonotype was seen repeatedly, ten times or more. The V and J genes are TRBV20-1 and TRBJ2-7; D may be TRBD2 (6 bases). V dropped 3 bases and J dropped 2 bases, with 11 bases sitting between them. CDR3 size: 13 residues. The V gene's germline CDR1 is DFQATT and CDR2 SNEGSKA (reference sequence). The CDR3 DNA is TGCAGTGCTAGTGGGAGGACCACCTACGAGCAGTACTTC. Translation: CSASGRTTYEQYF.

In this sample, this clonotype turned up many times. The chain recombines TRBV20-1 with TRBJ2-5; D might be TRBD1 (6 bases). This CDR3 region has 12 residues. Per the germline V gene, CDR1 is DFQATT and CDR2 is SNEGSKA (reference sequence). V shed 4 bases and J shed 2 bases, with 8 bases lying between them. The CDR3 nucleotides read TGCAGTGCTATCAGGGGTCAAGAGACCCAGTACTTC. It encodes CSAIRGQETQYF.

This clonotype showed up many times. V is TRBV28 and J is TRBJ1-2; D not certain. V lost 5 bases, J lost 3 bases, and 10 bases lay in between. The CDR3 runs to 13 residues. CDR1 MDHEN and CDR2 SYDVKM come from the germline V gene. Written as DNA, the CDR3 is TGTGCCAGCAGTCCCTCCCAGTACTATGGCTACACCTTC. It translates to CASSPSQYYGYTF.

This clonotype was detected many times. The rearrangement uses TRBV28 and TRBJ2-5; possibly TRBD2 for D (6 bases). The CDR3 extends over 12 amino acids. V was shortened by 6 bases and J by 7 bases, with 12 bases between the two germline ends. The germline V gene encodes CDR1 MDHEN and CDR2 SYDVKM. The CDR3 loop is CASRGTVLTQYF. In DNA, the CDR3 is TGTGCCAGCAGGGGGACTGTTCTGACCCAGTACTTC. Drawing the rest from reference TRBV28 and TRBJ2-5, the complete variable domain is DVKVTQSSRYLVKRTGEKVFLECVQDMDHENMFWYRQDPGLGLRLIYFSYDVKMKEKGDIPEGYSVSREKKERFSLILESASTNQTSMYLCASRGTVLTQYFGPGTRLLVL.

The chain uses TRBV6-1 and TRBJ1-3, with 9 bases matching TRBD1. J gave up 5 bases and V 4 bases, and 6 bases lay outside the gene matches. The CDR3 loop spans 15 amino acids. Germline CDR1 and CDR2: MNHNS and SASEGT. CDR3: CASSGRQGVRNTIYF. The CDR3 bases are TGTGCCAGCAGTGGCCGACAGGGGGTGAGAAACACCATATATTTT.